The 20 T cell receptor beta chains below come from one sample, sequenced in a study of T cells in Graves' hyperthyroidism and ophthalmopathy. TCR beta CDR3 region amplification was performed from RNA transcripts. With the HTBI primer set, the TCR CDR3 went through a first round of RT-PCR. TCRdb itself ran the multiplex PCR reads through MiXCR, one entry per CDR3 protein. The data hold fewer than 650,000 distinct CDR3 sequences, with around 14% observed a single time. The material sequenced was blood. The receptors stem from a woman in her 30s with Graves' hyperthyroidism that later progressed to Graves' ophthalmopathy.

This clonotype was recorded many times. V gene TRBV6-1 combines with J gene TRBJ1-2, with TRBD1 matching over 7 bases. CDR3 length: 13 residues. The germline CDR1 and CDR2 sequences are MNHNS and SASEGT. V lost 6 bases, J lost 5 bases, and 6 bases stayed unmatched. The DNA for the CDR3 is TGTGCCAGCAGCAACAGGGGTTTGTATGGCTACACCTTC. Its translation: CASSNRGLYGYTF.

This clonotype was seen ten or more times. The chain recombines TRBV5-6 with TRBJ1-2; 8 nucleotides agree with TRBD1. J gave up 5 bases and V 5 bases, and 5 bases lay outside the gene matches. Germline-derived CDR1 and CDR2 are SGHDT and YYEEEE. The CDR3 spans 13 residues. The CDR3 DNA reads TGTGCCAGCAGATTTGGACAGGGTTATGGCTACACCTTC. Translated, it gives CASRFGQGYGYTF.

This clonotype has at least ten counts. The V call is TRBV12-3 or TRBV12-4, the J call TRBJ1-5, with D hard to call. The CDR3 sequence is 12 residues long. The germline V and J ends were trimmed by 8 bases and 10 bases, with 15 bases remaining between them. The CDR3 reads CASCRHGDPQHF. CDR3 in DNA: TGTGCCAGCTGCAGACATGGAGACCCCCAGCATTTT.

This chain links TRBV20-1 with TRBJ1-5; 7 bases line up with TRBD1. The ends lost 7 bases at V and 0 bases at J; junction bases unmatched: 21. The CDR3 spans 19 residues. From germline, CDR1 is DFQATT and CDR2 SNEGSKA (reference sequence). The CDR3 sequence is CSVVTLTGSRLSSNQPQHF. In DNA form, the CDR3 reads TGCAGTGTAGTAACCTTGACAGGGTCAAGGCTATCTAGCAATCAGCCCCAGCATTTT.

This clonotype was counted ten times or more. V and J are TRBV2 and TRBJ1-1, with D maybe TRBD1 (5 bases). The CDR3 length is 14 residues. The germline V and J ends were trimmed by 2 bases and 0 bases, with 7 bases remaining between them. Germline V gene sequence: CDR1 SNHLY, CDR2 FYNNEI. DNA of the CDR3: TGTGCCAGCAGTGAAAGCAGGGTGAACACTGAAGCTTTCTTT. Protein: CASSESRVNTEAFF.

Concerning this clonotype itself: Its ends do not fully match the called genes, so a read error is possible. The CDR3 DNA reads TGTGCTAGCAGCTTCAGAGCGGGAGAGGGGGTTGAGCAGTTCTTC. It specifies CASSFRAGEGVEQFF. The chain uses TRBV7-7 and TRBJ2-1; 8 bases match TRBD2. CDR3 size: 15 residues. Per the germline V gene, CDR1 is SSHAT and CDR2 is FNYEAQ (reference sequence).

This clonotype has a count of ten or more. The chain is built from TRBV27 and TRBJ2-2; 8 bases match TRBD2. From germline, CDR1 is MNHEY and CDR2 SMNVEV (reference sequence). CDR3 length: 15 residues. V lost 7 bases to trimming and J lost 5 bases; unmatched junction nucleotides: 9. CDR3 in amino acids: CASTPRGGITGELFF. DNA for the CDR3: TGTGCCAGCACCCCCCGGGGGGGGATAACCGGGGAGCTGTTTTTT.

This clonotype was picked up a small number of times. V usage is TRBV6-6 and J usage is TRBJ1-2; 7 nucleotides match TRBD1. The germline V gene has CDR1 MNHNY and CDR2 SVGAGI (reference sequence). The CDR3 extends over 15 amino acids. V dropped 2 bases and J dropped 6; count of bases not matched to a gene: 9. The CDR3 DNA is TGTGCCAGCAGTTACCGGGGAGGGGGCATTGATGGCTACACCTTC. Translation gives CASSYRGGGIDGYTF.

This clonotype showed up many times. The chain is built from TRBV6-1 and TRBJ2-1; maybe TRBD2 (6 bases). The CDR3 runs to 14 residues. The germline gives CDR1 MNHNS, CDR2 SASEGT. Trimming left V 7 bases short and J 5 bases short, with 15 bases between. CDR3: CASNNGRPHNEQFF. DNA of the CDR3: TGTGCCAGCAACAATGGGAGGCCTCACAATGAGCAGTTCTTC.

This clonotype was recorded a few times. V usage is TRBV24-1 and J usage is TRBJ1-5; D remains ambiguous. V was cut by 6 bases and J by 0 bases, with 8 bases left in between. The CDR3 sequence is 14 residues long. Germline lookup yields CDR1 KGHDR and CDR2 SFDVKD. CDR3 in DNA: TGTGCCACCAGTACACCCGGTAGCAATCAGCCCCAGCATTTT. This codes for CATSTPGSNQPQHF.

At least ten counts were recorded for this clonotype. V gene TRBV20-1 combines with J gene TRBJ2-5; D call uncertain. CDR1 is DFQATT and CDR2 is SNEGSKA in the germline V gene (reference sequence). Trimming removed 6 bases from V and 1 base from J, with 9 bases in between. The CDR3 sequence is 12 residues long. CDR3 amino acids: CSASPAQETQYF. In DNA form, the CDR3 reads TGCAGTGCCTCCCCCGCCCAAGAGACCCAGTACTTC.

This clonotype was observed at least ten times. V gene TRBV2 combines with J gene TRBJ1-5; no reliable D call. V dropped 5 bases and J dropped 0 bases, with 11 bases sitting between them. This CDR3 contains 15 residues. Germline V gene lookup returns CDR1 SNHLY and CDR2 FYNNEI. The CDR3: CASSPDGNSNQPQHF. For the CDR3, the DNA is TGTGCCAGCAGTCCCGACGGAAATAGCAATCAGCCCCAGCATTTT.

This clonotype was seen ten or more times. J is TRBJ2-3 and V is TRBV6-2 or TRBV6-3, with 10 bases that match TRBD1. CDR1 and CDR2 from the germline V gene are MNHEY and SVGEGT. V gave up 5 bases and J gave up 2 bases; unmatched junction bases: 4. The CDR3 runs to 15 residues. The CDR3, as DNA: TGTGCCAGCAGTCAGAGACAGGGGGCCACAGATACGCAGTATTTT. Its protein product is CASSQRQGATDTQYF.

Concerning this clonotype itself: This may stem from a read error, because a much larger clone lies one nucleotide away. The chain joins TRBV6-9 to TRBJ2-7; D is possibly TRBD1 (5 bases). Germline V gene lookup returns CDR1 MNHGY and CDR2 SVAAGI. This CDR3 spans 16 amino acids. CDR3 protein: CGSSYQLDTFAYEQYF. The CDR3 coding sequence is TGTGGCAGCAGTTACCAACTGGACACCTTCGCCTACGAGCAGTACTTC.

The genes are TRBV28 and TRBJ2-2, with 8 bases that match TRBD2. Trimming at V came to 5 bases and at J to 1 base, leaving 3 bases not matched to a gene. Germline CDR1 reads MDHEN; CDR2 reads SYDVKM. This CDR3 region has 15 residues. Written as DNA, the CDR3 is TGTGCCAGCAGTCCCGGGGGGGTGAACACCGGGGAGCTGTTTTTT. Translating gives CASSPGGVNTGELFF.

The chain combines TRBV2 with TRBJ1-5; D is perhaps TRBD1 (6 bases). Per germline, CDR1 SNHLY and CDR2 FYNNEI. The CDR3 covers 13 residues. Between the trimmed V and J ends, which lost 11 bases and 5 bases, there was a span of 16 bases. CDR3 in amino acids: CACKPGEDQPQHF. The CDR3 bases are TGTGCCTGCAAGCCAGGGGAGGATCAGCCCCAGCATTTT.

This clonotype was seen ten or more times. The chain employs TRBV20-1 and TRBJ2-3; a possible D gene is TRBD1 (5 bases). The V gene's germline CDR1 is DFQATT and CDR2 SNEGSKA (reference sequence). Trimming shortened V by 6 bases and J by 2 bases, and 12 bases separated the two germline ends. The CDR3 is 13 residues long. This CDR3 reads CSAERQTTDTQYF. The CDR3 nucleotides are TGCAGTGCCGAAAGACAGACCACAGATACGCAGTATTTT.

This clonotype was seen only a few times. The CDR3 sequence: CASSYSRDYSPLHF. In DNA form, the CDR3 reads TGTGCCAGCAGTTACTCCAGGGACTATTCACCCCTCCACTTT. The chain joins TRBV6-5 to TRBJ1-6; TRBD1 is a possible D gene (5 bases). The germline CDR1 and CDR2 sequences are MNHEY and SVGAGI. This CDR3 comprises 14 residues. V was cut by 0 bases and J by 8 bases, with 8 bases left in between.

Many counts were recorded for this clonotype. This chain joins TRBV3-1 and TRBJ1-5; no reliable D call. Trimming shortened V by 1 base and J by 1 base, and 8 bases separated the two germline ends. Germline V gene lookup returns CDR1 LGHDT and CDR2 YNNKEL (reference sequence). The CDR3 has 15 amino acids. CDR3 region: CASSQVAGSNQPQHF. Here the CDR3 DNA reads TGTGCCAGCAGCCAAGTAGCGGGGAGCAATCAGCCCCAGCATTTT.

This chain joins TRBV27 and TRBJ2-7; possible D gene TRBD2, 5 bases. The ends were cut back, 5 bases at V and 6 bases at J, with 11 bases in the middle. The CDR3 consists of 12 residues. The V gene's germline CDR1 is MNHEY and CDR2 SMNVEV (reference sequence). In DNA form, the CDR3 reads TGTGCCAGCAGTGTAGTTGCGGGCGAGCAGTACTTC. It is translated as CASSVVAGEQYF.